The text below deals with one T cell receptor (beta chain). Its antigen is currently unknown. Being one base from a much bigger clone, this may be a read error. These data are taken from a study of T cells in Graves' hyperthyroidism and ophthalmopathy. Overall study findings and caveats: A median approximately 6.8 months before onset, the model predicted ophthalmopathy.

PBMCs were sourced from approximately 9 ml fresh peripheral blood. The CDR3 consists of 17 residues. Looked up from germline, CDR1 is LGHDT and CDR2 is YNNKEL (reference sequence). From RNA transcripts, TCR beta CDR3 regions were amplified. The HTBI set primed first-round TCR CDR3 RT-PCR. TCRdb itself ran the multiplex PCR reads through MiXCR, one entry per CDR3 protein. The table has 400,000 to 500,000 distinct CDR3 sequences, roughly 14% seen once. This sequence joins TRBV3-1 and TRBJ2-7; 9 bases are a match to TRBD2. The sequence was collected from a man between 18 and 35 years old with Graves' ophthalmopathy. Sequencing was carried out using blood. The CDR3: CANSQDLERGDGYEQYF. CDR3 DNA: TGTGCCAACAGCCAAGATCTGGAGCGGGGGGATGGATACGAGCAGTACTTC.